This TCR beta chain came from a study of shared clonotypes between healthy human individuals. Positive CCR7 selection of CD45RO-negative cells yielded the naive CD8 cells, and terminally differentiated effector memory CD45RA+ cells were excluded. Everyone who donated was a Caucasian adult who lived in Nashville, Tennessee. With respect to this clone: The antigen is unknown.

The study's findings and limits: The four-donor shared clonotypes exceeded non-shared clonotypes in generation probability, with non-shared ones scoring lower. Sharing across four donors was highest in naive CD4 (approximately 5%) and lowest in memory CD8 (around 0.4%).

The CDR3 is 14 residues long. The trim removed 5 bases at V and 4 bases at J, leaving 4 bases unmatched. The V gene's germline CDR1 is LNHDA and CDR2 SQIVND (reference sequence). The material for each subset, its genomic DNA, was split evenly across several immunoSEQ plates. The repertoire was sequenced with immunoSEQ multiplex PCR; TCRdb's copy has only in-frame clones and lacks some. The sample has under 2,000,000 clones, approximately 94% seen once. The clonotype was recovered from a man aged 18 to 29 in good health. The material sequenced was naive CD8+ T cells sorted from blood. The chain recombines TRBV19 with TRBJ1-1; 10 bases are shared with TRBD1. The CDR3 nucleotides are TGTGCCAGTAGTTGGGGACAGGGGACCACTGAAGCTTTCTTT. It is translated as CASSWGQGTTEAFF.